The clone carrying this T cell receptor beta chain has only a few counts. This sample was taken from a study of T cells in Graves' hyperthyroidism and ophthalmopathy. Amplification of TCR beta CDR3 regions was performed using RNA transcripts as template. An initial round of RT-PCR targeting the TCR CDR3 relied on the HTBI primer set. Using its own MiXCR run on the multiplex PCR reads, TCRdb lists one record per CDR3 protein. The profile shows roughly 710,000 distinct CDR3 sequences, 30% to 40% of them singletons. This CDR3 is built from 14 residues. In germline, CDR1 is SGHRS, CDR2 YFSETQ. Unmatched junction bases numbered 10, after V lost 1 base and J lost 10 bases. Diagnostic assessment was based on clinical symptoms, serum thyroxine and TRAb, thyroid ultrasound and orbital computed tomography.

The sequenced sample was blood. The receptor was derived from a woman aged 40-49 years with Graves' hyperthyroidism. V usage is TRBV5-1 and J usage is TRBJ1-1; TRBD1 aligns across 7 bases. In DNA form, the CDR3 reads TGCGCCAGCAGCTTGCGGACAGGAGAAAGTCCAGCTTTCTTT. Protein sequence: CASSLRTGESPAFF.